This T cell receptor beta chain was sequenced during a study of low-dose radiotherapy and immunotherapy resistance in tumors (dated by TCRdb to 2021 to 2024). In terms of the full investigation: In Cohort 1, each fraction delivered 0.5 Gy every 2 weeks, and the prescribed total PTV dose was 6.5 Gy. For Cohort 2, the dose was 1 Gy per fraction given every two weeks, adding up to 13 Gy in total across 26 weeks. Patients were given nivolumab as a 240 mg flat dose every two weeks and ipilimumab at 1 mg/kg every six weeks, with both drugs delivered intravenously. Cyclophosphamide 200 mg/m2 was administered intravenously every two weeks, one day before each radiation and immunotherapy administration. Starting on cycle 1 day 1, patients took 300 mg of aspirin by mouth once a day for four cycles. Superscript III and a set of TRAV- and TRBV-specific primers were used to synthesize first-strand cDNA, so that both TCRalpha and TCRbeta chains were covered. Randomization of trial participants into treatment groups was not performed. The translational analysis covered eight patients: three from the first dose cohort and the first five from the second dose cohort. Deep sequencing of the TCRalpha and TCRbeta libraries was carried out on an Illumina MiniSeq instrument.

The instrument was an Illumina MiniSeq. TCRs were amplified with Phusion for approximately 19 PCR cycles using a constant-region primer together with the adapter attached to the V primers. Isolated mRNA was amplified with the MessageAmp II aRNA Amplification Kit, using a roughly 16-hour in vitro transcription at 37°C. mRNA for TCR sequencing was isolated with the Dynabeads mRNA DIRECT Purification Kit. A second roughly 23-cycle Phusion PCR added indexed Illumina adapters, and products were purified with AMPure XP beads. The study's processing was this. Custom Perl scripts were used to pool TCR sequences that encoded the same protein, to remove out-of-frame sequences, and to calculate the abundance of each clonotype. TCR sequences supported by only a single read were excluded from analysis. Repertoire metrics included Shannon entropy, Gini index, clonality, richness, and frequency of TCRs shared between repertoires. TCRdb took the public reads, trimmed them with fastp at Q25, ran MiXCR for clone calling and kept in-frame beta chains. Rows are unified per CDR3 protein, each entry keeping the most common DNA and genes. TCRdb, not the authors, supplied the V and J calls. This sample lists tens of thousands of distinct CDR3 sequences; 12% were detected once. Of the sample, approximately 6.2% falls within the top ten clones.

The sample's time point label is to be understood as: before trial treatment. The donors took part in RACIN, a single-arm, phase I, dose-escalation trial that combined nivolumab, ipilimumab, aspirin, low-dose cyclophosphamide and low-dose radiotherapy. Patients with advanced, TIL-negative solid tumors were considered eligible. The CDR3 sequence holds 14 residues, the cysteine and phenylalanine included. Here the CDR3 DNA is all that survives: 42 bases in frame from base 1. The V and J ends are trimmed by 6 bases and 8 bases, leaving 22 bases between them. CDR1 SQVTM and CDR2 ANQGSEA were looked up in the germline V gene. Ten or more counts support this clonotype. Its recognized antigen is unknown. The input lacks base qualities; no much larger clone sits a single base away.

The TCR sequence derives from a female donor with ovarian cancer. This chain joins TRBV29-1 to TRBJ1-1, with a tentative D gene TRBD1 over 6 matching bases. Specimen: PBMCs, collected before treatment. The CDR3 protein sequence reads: CSVRGEQGWREAFF. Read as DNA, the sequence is TGCAGCGTGAGGGGTGAACAGGGTTGGAGGGAAGCTTTCTTT.